Given below is one TCR beta chain in context. This clone was found once. Its antigen remains unidentified. No base qualities exist here, and no much larger clone lies one base off it. The collaborating institutions used their own protocols to collect whole blood in K2EDTA tubes. For TCRbeta analysis, collaborator samples were shipped as frozen whole blood, as isolated PBMCs, or as DNA extracted from either sample type. These data are taken from a study of blood T cell repertoires in COVID-19 (dated by TCRdb to 2020 to 2021). Study-wide context: Collaborator samples came from the United States, Italy and Spain and covered acute and convalescent phases of COVID-19. The samples were drawn from two sources: the first 160 participants of the ongoing ImmuneRACE study, and approximately 1,300 subjects contributed by 6 global collaborators. Subjects who had been exposed to COVID-19, were actively infected with it, or had recovered from it provided the deeply sampled blood TCRbeta repertoires that made up the dataset. A de-identified subject ID, COVID-19 status, age in years and sex were almost always included in the sample metadata. HLA class I and class II types, where available, came from metadata supplied by the sample provider rather than from assay-based typing. The prospective study material was composed of cDNA or gDNA derived from T cells, B-cell-depleted T cells, or PBMCs. The repertoires were released in a freely available public database intended as a resource for research on the immune response to SARS-CoV-2. Broader findings and caveats from the paper: The quantity of clinical and demographic metadata differed by source and by participant and was supplied without curation.

Via the germline V gene, CDR1 is MDHEN and CDR2 SYDVKM. V is pared back by 3 bases and J by 7 bases, with 9 bases lying between the germline termini. Taken from cysteine to phenylalanine, the CDR3 has 12 residues. Solely the CDR3 DNA is kept, with 36 bases framed from the first base. The immunoSEQ Assay, a bias-controlled multiplex PCR, was used to amplify TCRbeta CDR3 regions from genomic DNA. Per the source publication's procedure: The number of nucleated cells in each sample was estimated from the amplification of reference gene primers within the assay. Sequence reads were collapsed and filtered to measure the absolute abundance of every unique TCRbeta CDR3 rearrangement. For each sample, productive Simpson clonality was calculated as the square root of Simpson's diversity index across productive rearrangements. TCRdb stores this immuneACCESS table with in-frame sequences only. Part of the clones is absent; in the studies checked, under half of the shortfall reflects unresolved V genes, and no reason is known for the rest. Clone size and V and J calls were adopted from that table, with D and trimming inferred from the DNA. In all, the sample holds 71,000 or so clones, and 75% to 95% of those were seen once. The top ten hold under 6.5% of the sample.

The sequence was collected from a woman under 30 with acute or convalescent COVID-19. This chain joins TRBV28 to TRBJ1-2; a weak D assignment points to TRBD1 (5 bases agree). The specimen sequenced was peripheral blood. The DNA sequence is TGTGCCAGCAGTTTCAGGGTCGGTGGCTACACCTTC. It is translated as CASSFRVGGYTF.